This T cell receptor beta chain was sequenced in a study of blood T cell repertoires in COVID-19. Seattle's enrolled individuals joined amid active infection and were then monitored longitudinally. CDR3 length: 16 amino acids. Trimming removed 0 bases from V and 6 bases from J, with 14 bases in between. CDR1 ENHRY and CDR2 SYGVKD come from the germline V gene. Authors' data handling: From reference gene primer amplification, estimates of nucleated cell counts were derived. TCRdb's table, derived via immunoSEQ multiplex PCR, lists solely in-frame clones and lacks some. V and J calls and clone size come straight from that table; D and trimming were deduced from the DNA. The top ten hold around 7.8% of the sample, which has roughly 200,000 clones, 82% seen once.

The specimen was peripheral blood. This clonotype was obtained from a woman aged 55-70 years with COVID-19, enrolled during active disease. This chain uses TRBV10-3 with TRBJ2-2; the D gene is possibly TRBD1 (7 bases). CDR3 in DNA: TGTGCCATCAGTGAGTCGGCAGGGGGGAGTTCCGGGGAGCTGTTTTTT. Its protein product is CAISESAGGSSGELFF.